This T cell receptor (beta chain) was sequenced in a study of T cell responses to AZD1222 COVID-19 vaccine. Whole-study context: Recipients boosted at about 4 weeks or about 12 weeks are pooled.

Repertoires were generated with immunoSEQ multiplex PCR, while TCRdb's copy carries only in-frame clones and drops some. The table records about 97,000 clones, approximately 91% of them present only once. Whole-study findings and limits: Spike was spanned by vaccine-associated CD4 TCRs, which were dominant at 160-218 and 743-854. White British people made up most donors, females outnumbered males, and clonal diversity was possibly underestimated. Seropositive at baseline were only five or six AZD1222 recipients.

V gave up 4 bases and J gave up 10 bases; unmatched junction bases: 6. Germline-derived CDR1 and CDR2 are SEHNR and FQNEAQ (reference sequence). This CDR3 contains 13 residues. On this clone itself: Its antigen is unidentified.

This sequence joins TRBV7-9 and TRBJ1-1; 10 positions agree with TRBD1. The sequence was collected from an adult in good health. This specimen was peripheral blood, taken on day 0 of AZD1222 vaccination. CDR3 residues: CASSWGQGNAAFF. DNA for the CDR3: TGTGCCAGCAGCTGGGGACAGGGGAATGCAGCTTTCTTT.